These 15 T cell receptor beta chains share one sample of origin, sequenced in a study of T cell repertoires in cytomegalovirus infection. TCRdb processed the reads anew with MiXCR; each CDR3 protein has one entry. The repertoire holds a few hundred thousand distinct CDR3 sequences, about two fifths seen once, with around 45% in the top ten. Antigens for these TCRs are unknown. The sample in question was cultured PBMCs, obtained from culture after CMV antigen stimulation. The receptors come from a human donor in good health (CMV status not recorded). Some clones in this sample may be carry-over from other donors' samples.

The chain has TRBV6-5 and TRBJ1-2, with D tentatively TRBD1 (5 bases). From germline, CDR1 is MNHEY and CDR2 SVGAGI. The CDR3 covers 13 residues. The V gene lost 2 bases and the J gene lost 3 bases, with 7 bases spanning the gap. CDR3 region: CASSYGGDYGYTF. CDR3 sequence (DNA): TGTGCCAGCAGTTACGGGGGGGACTATGGCTACACCTTC.

The rearrangement uses TRBV5-4 and TRBJ2-1; 8 positions match TRBD2. This CDR3 is 13 amino acids long. Trimming took 2 bases from V and 9 from J; bases not matched to a gene: 4. The germline V gene encodes CDR1 SGHNT and CDR2 YYREEE (reference sequence). The CDR3 reads CASSFPGGREQFF. The CDR3 nucleotides read TGTGCCAGCAGCTTTCCGGGGGGGCGTGAGCAGTTCTTC.

This clonotype has just one count. The V call is TRBV11-2, the J call TRBJ2-3, with 8 bases identical to TRBD1. In germline, CDR1 is SGHAT, CDR2 FQNNGV. This CDR3 region has 15 residues. V lost 7 bases, J lost 2 bases, and 8 bases stayed unmatched. This chain's CDR3 is CASTWRTGPTDTQYF. CDR3 bases: TGTGCCAGCACCTGGAGGACAGGGCCCACAGATACGCAGTATTTT.

This clonotype was detected only once. This chain uses TRBV6-1 with TRBJ2-3; D not resolved. The CDR3 covers 14 residues. Germline CDR1 and CDR2: MNHNS and SASEGT. Trimming removed 0 bases at V and 2 bases at J, with 6 bases between. The CDR3 bases are TGTGCCAGCAGTGAAGCCCTTACCACAGATACGCAGTATTTT. Residues: CASSEALTTDTQYF.

This clonotype has just a few counts. The CDR3 loop reads CASSPGKHTDTQYF. The CDR3 DNA follows: TGTGCCAGCAGTCCAGGCAAACACACAGATACGCAGTATTTT. V gene TRBV6-1 combines with J gene TRBJ2-3; D is ambiguous. V lost 5 bases and J lost 2, with 11 bases in between. The CDR3 is made up of 14 amino acids. Germline CDR1 is MNHNS and CDR2 is SASEGT.

This clonotype was seen a few times. The chain employs TRBV7-9 and TRBJ1-4; 7 bases are shared with TRBD1. CDR1 SEHNR and CDR2 FQNEAQ come from the germline V gene (reference sequence). The CDR3 runs to 15 residues. The J segment lost 0 bases and the V segment lost 5 bases, leaving 3 bases of the junction unmatched. The CDR3 spells CASSPRGSTNEKLFF. The CDR3 DNA follows: TGTGCCAGCAGCCCCAGGGGGTCAACTAATGAAAAACTGTTTTTT.

This chain uses TRBV9 with TRBJ2-3; D not resolved. Germline-derived CDR1 and CDR2 are SGDLS and YYNGEE. Deletions cut 0 bases from V and 4 bases from J, with 3 bases between. CDR3 length: 12 residues. CDR3 nucleotide sequence: TGTGCCAGCAGCGTAGCCGCAGATACGCAGTATTTT. Translation: CASSVAADTQYF.

V usage is TRBV12-3 or TRBV12-4 and J usage is TRBJ1-5; 9 bases match TRBD1. The CDR3 runs to 15 residues. J lost 5 bases, V lost 3 bases, and 5 bases had no gene match. CDR3 coding DNA: TGTGCCAGCAGTTTCGGGGACAGGGCCGATCAGCCCCAGCATTTT. It translates to CASSFGDRADQPQHF.

The genes are TRBV6-1 and TRBJ1-2; a weak D match, TRBD1 (6 bases). CDR1 and CDR2 (germline): MNHNS, SASEGT. Between the trimmed V and J ends, which lost 3 bases and 4 bases, there was a span of 15 bases. The CDR3 spans 15 residues. The CDR3 is CASSEKDSPIYGYTF. In DNA, the CDR3 is TGTGCCAGCAGTGAGAAGGACAGCCCGATCTATGGCTACACCTTC.

In nucleotides, the CDR3 is TGTGCCAGCAGCCCGGGCGGTATAGGCAATCAGCCCCAGCATTTT. It encodes CASSPGGIGNQPQHF. The chain combines TRBV6-2 or TRBV6-3 with TRBJ1-5; no clear D. Looked up from germline, CDR1 is MNHEY and CDR2 is SVGEGT. This CDR3 has 15 residues. With 6 bases removed from V and 2 bases from J, the gap between germline ends came to 14 bases.

The chain uses TRBV27 and TRBJ2-7; D not certain. The germline V and J ends were trimmed by 9 bases and 2 bases, with 11 bases remaining between them. Germline V gene sequence: CDR1 MNHEY, CDR2 SMNVEV (reference sequence). The CDR3 runs to 12 residues. As DNA, the CDR3 is TGTGCCAGATACTTGGTTCCCTACGAGCAGTACTTC. It specifies CARYLVPYEQYF.

The CDR3 protein is CASRRDDGYTF. CDR3 DNA: TGTGCCAGCAGGCGTGACGATGGCTACACCTTC. The V gene is TRBV27, the J gene TRBJ1-2; no definite D call. Trimming cost V 6 bases and J 6 bases, with 8 bases left between them. Germline V gene lookup returns CDR1 MNHEY and CDR2 SMNVEV (reference sequence). The length of the CDR3 is 11 residues.

The rearrangement joins TRBV7-9 to TRBJ2-7; no firm D call. Between the trimmed V and J ends, which lost 5 bases and 0 bases, there was a span of 14 bases. CDR1 and CDR2 (germline): SEHNR, FQNEAQ (reference sequence). The CDR3 is made up of 15 amino acids. The CDR3 region has the DNA TGTGCCAGCAGCCGAGTTAGTCAGAGCTCCTACGAGCAGTACTTC. Translating gives CASSRVSQSSYEQYF.

This clonotype was counted between two and nine times. This rearrangement joins TRBV7-8 to TRBJ1-5; the D gene is possibly TRBD1 (5 bases). Germline V lookup: CDR1 SGHVS, CDR2 FQNEAQ. This CDR3 has 16 amino acids. Trimming took off 4 bases at V and 0 bases at J, with 13 bases between the two ends. In DNA, the CDR3 is TGTGCCAGCAGCTACGGGACCGCTAATAGCAATCAGCCCCAGCATTTT. Encoded protein: CASSYGTANSNQPQHF.

The J gene is TRBJ2-1, the V gene TRBV20-1, with 7 bases identical to TRBD1. This CDR3 region has 19 residues. CDR1 is DFQATT and CDR2 is SNEGSKA in the germline V gene (reference sequence). The V gene end was trimmed by 3 bases and the J gene end by 3 bases; junction bases not matched to a gene: 20. The CDR3 reads CSARDRTAGRRSIYNEQFF. In DNA, the CDR3 is TGCAGTGCTAGGGACAGGACCGCCGGAAGAAGATCGATCTACAATGAGCAGTTCTTC.